Below, one T cell receptor beta chain is given with its context. Data came from immunoSEQ multiplex PCR; TCRdb stores just in-frame clones and leaves some out. The data contain some 2.4 million clones, roughly 93% of them singletons. These data belong to a study of shared clonotypes between healthy human individuals. CDR1 SGHNT and CDR2 YYREEE come from the germline V gene (reference sequence). V was trimmed by 1 base and J by 6 bases, leaving 11 bases between them. This CDR3 comprises 13 residues. This TCR derives from a man younger than 30 in good health. Some clones in this sample may be carry-over from other donors' samples. The J gene is TRBJ2-7, the V gene TRBV5-4, with unresolved D. What was sequenced was naive CD4+ T cells from PBMCs. Specified subset: CD45RA+ positively selected. The CDR3 coding sequence is TGTGCCAGCAGCTTGAAAAGGGTGAGCGAGCAGTACTTC. Its translation: CASSLKRVSEQYF.